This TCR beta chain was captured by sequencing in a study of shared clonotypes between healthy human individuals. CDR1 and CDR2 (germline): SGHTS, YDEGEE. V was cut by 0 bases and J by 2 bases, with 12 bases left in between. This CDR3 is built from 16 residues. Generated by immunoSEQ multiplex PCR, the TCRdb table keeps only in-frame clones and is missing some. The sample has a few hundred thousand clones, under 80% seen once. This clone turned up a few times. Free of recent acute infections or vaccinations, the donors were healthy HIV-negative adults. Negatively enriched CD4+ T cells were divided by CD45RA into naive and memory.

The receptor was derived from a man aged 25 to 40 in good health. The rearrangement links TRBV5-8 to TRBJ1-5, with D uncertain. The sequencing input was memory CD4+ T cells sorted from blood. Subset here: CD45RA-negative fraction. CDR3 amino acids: CASSLADSFGNQPQHF. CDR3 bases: TGTGCCAGCAGCTTGGCAGATTCGTTCGGCAATCAGCCCCAGCATTTT.